This TCR beta chain stems from a study of post-analysis software for immune sequencing data. Study as a whole: Progressive-relapsing, secondary progressive and relapsing-remitting multiple sclerosis were among the disease courses included.

Concerning this clonotype: As yet, its antigen is unknown.

Points from the study as a whole: In multiple sclerosis, normalized Chao1 diversity was significantly below that of controls. Roughly 5 TRBV segments occurring more often in patients than controls included TRBV5-6, TRBV5-1 and TRBV20-1. The F measure placed samples prepared in the same batch into strongly shared clusters.

TCR beta libraries were prepared from cDNA with unique molecular identifiers. Around 500,000 cDNA molecules came from around 1 to 10 million T cells. Via MiXCR, TCRdb re-called the PCR reads, giving one row per CDR3 protein. The repertoire holds about 400,000 distinct CDR3 sequences, with 30% to 45% as singletons. The CDR3 runs 16 residues. Deletions cut 0 bases from V and 4 bases from J, with 15 bases between. Germline CDR1 and CDR2: KGHSH and LQKENI. This chain connects TRBV18 to TRBJ1-2; a weak D match, TRBD1 (6 bases). This sequence was found in a girl aged 5-17 years with multiple sclerosis. Sequencing used blood. The CDR3 bases are TGTGCCAGCTCACCACCCCTAACTGTGACAGGCTATGGCTACACCTTC. Translating it yields CASSPPLTVTGYGYTF.